The rows below give T cell receptor beta chains drawn from one sample of a study of human thymus T cells. Only in-frame clones appear in the TCRdb table, and some are missing; sequencing was by immunoSEQ multiplex PCR. The sample has around 120,000 clones; approximately 96% are singletons. Material for sequencing was thymus tissue. The receptors originated from a boy younger than two with a congenital heart defect but otherwise immunologically healthy. CDR3s include the opening cysteine and the closing phenylalanine or tryptophan. D genes are given only for firm matches. Not all rows give a size; the values are once, few, many and, for expanded clones, a class.

J: TRBJ1-5
size: NA
D: NA
V: TRBV28
CDR3: CASSPMGATWIQPQHF
DNA: TGTGCCAGCAGTCCTATGGGGGCCACCTGGATTCAGCCCCAGCATTTT

J: TRBJ2-3
size: NA
D: NA
V: TRBV5-6
CDR3: CASSLDRETTDTQYF
DNA: TGTGCCAGCAGCTTGGACAGGGAAACCACAGATACGCAGTATTTT

J: TRBJ2-7
size: NA
D: TRBD1
V: TRBV5-4
CDR3: CASSLAGDRVEEQYF
DNA: TGTGCCAGCAGCTTGGCCGGAGACAGGGTGGAAGAGCAGTACTTC

J: TRBJ2-1
size: NA
D: NA
V: TRBV20-1
CDR3: CSALIVAEQFF
DNA: TGCAGTGCGTTGATAGTGGCTGAGCAGTTCTTC

J: TRBJ2-5
size: NA
D: NA
V: TRBV6-5
CDR3: CASTERGGQETQYF
DNA: TGTGCCAGCACCGAAAGGGGGGGTCAAGAGACCCAGTACTTC

J: TRBJ1-2
size: NA
D: NA
V: TRBV28
CDR3: CASSLFGQTYYGYTF
DNA: TGTGCCAGCAGTTTATTTGGACAGACTTACTATGGCTACACCTTC

J: TRBJ1-2
size: NA
D: NA
V: TRBV28
CDR3: CASSPRVLANYGYTF
DNA: TGTGCCAGCAGTCCCCGGGTCTTAGCTAACTATGGCTACACCTTC

J: TRBJ2-7
size: NA
D: NA
V: TRBV18
CDR3: CASSQAYEQYF
DNA: TGTGCCAGCTCACAAGCCTACGAGCAGTACTTC

J: TRBJ2-1
size: NA
D: NA
V: TRBV21-1
CDR3: CASSKTQQGYNEQFF
DNA: TGTGCCAGCAGCAAAACCCAACAGGGTTACAATGAGCAGTTCTTC

J: TRBJ1-2
size: NA
D: TRBD1
V: TRBV6-5
CDR3: CASSPTGPYGYTF
DNA: TGTGCCAGCAGTCCGACAGGGCCTTATGGCTACACCTTC

J: TRBJ2-3
size: NA
D: TRBD2
V: TRBV7-2
CDR3: CAISSRYSGGADTQYF
DNA: TGTGCCATCTCCTCGAGATACAGCGGGGGGGCAGATACGCAGTATTTT

J: TRBJ1-4
size: NA
D: NA
V: TRBV2
CDR3: CASSVPAKLFF
DNA: TGTGCCAGCAGTGTCCCGGCTAAACTGTTTTTT

J: TRBJ1-3
size: NA
D: NA
V: TRBV5-1
CDR3: CASSLLGQPFSGNTIYF
DNA: TGCGCCAGCAGCTTGCTTGGACAGCCTTTCTCTGGAAACACCATATATTTT

J: TRBJ1-4
size: NA
D: NA
V: TRBV4-2
CDR3: CASSQPGRWVKLFF
DNA: TGTGCCAGCAGCCAGCCAGGGAGGTGGGTGAAACTGTTTTTT

J: TRBJ1-1
size: NA
D: NA
V: TRBV27
CDR3: CASSPRLDPGTEAFF
DNA: TGTGCCAGCAGTCCCCGTCTTGATCCGGGGACTGAAGCTTTCTTT

J: TRBJ2-3
size: NA
D: TRBD2
V: TRBV9
CDR3: CASSVEGTSLDTQYF
DNA: TGTGCCAGCAGCGTAGAGGGGACTAGCTTAGATACGCAGTATTTT

J: TRBJ1-2
size: few
D: NA
V: TRBV7-9
CDR3: CASSLGAQYGYTF
DNA: TGTGCCAGCAGTCTCGGGGCACAATATGGCTACACCTTC

J: TRBJ1-5
size: NA
D: NA
V: TRBV6-5
CDR3: CASSYSGQQINQPQHF
DNA: TGTGCCAGCAGTTATTCCGGGCAGCAGATTAATCAGCCCCAGCATTTT

J: TRBJ1-2
size: NA
D: NA
V: TRBV5-1
CDR3: CASSLSGEGYGYTF
DNA: TGCGCCAGCAGCTTGTCAGGGGAGGGTTATGGCTACACCTTC

J: TRBJ2-1
size: NA
D: NA
V: TRBV4-1
CDR3: CASSPAPTVLRNEQFF
DNA: TGCGCCAGCAGCCCCGCCCCGACAGTCCTAAGGAATGAGCAGTTCTTC